This entry features one TCR beta chain sequence. Its target is not known. These data belong to a study of blood T cells in healthy people across ages. Study observations and caveats: TCR beta diversity correlated strongly with naive T cell percentage.

Then a second PCR, running about 6 to 12 cycles, was carried out with a sample-barcoded 5' primer and a J-beta primer mix. TCRdb recomputed calls from the 5' RACE reads with MiXCR, one row per CDR3 protein. In the table there are about 720,000 distinct CDR3 sequences, 25% of which are singletons. Trimming pared 1 base from V and 0 bases from J, leaving 6 bases between. CDR3 length: 14 amino acids. CDR1 is KGHSH, CDR2 LQKENI, per germline. Extraction of total RNA produced a minimum of 5.5 micrograms from each sample. The data also belong to a second study, concerning T cells of mothers and their children.

The V call is TRBV18, the J call TRBJ1-1; maybe TRBD1 (6 bases). Sequenced: blood. The sequence derives from a boy aged 5-17 years in good health. As DNA, the CDR3 is TGTGCCAGCTCACCACGGGACATGAACACTGAAGCTTTCTTT. Translation gives CASSPRDMNTEAFF. The complete variable domain, with remaining parts taken from reference TRBV18 and TRBJ1-1, reads NAGVMQNPRHLVRRRGQEARLRCSPMKGHSHVYWYRQLPEEGLKFMVYLQKENIIDESGMPKERFSAEFPKEGPSILRIQQVVRGDSAAYFCASSPRDMNTEAFFGQGTRLTVV.